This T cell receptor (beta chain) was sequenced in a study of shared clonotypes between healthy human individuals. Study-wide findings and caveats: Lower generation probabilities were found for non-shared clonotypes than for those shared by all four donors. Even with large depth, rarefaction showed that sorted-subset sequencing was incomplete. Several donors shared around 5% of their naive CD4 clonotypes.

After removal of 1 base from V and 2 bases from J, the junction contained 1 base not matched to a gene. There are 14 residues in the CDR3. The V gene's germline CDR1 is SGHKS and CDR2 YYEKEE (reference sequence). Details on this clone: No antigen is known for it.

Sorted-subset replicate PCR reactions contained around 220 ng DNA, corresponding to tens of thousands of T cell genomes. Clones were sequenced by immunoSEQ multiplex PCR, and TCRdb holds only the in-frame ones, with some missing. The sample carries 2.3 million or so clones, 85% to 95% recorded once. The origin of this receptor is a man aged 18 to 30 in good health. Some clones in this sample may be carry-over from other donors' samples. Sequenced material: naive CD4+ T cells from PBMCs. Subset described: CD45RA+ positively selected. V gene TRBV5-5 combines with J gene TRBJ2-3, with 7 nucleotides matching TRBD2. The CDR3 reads CASSLRLATDTQYF. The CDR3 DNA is TGTGCCAGCAGCTTGCGACTAGCCACAGATACGCAGTATTTT.